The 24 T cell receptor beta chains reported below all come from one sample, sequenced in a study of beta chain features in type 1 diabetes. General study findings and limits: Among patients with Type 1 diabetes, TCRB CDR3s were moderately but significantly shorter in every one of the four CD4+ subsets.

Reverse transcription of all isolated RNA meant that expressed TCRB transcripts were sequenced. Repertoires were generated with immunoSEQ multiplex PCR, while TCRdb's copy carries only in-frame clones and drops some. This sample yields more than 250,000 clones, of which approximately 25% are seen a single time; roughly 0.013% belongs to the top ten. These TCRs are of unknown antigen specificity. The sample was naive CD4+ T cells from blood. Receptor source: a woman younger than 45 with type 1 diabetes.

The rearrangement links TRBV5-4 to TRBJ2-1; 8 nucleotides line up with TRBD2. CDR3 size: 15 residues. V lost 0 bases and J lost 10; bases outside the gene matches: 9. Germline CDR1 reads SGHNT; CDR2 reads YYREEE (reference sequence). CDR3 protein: CASSLDRPTSGEQFF. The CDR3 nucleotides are TGTGCCAGCAGCTTGGACAGGCCCACTAGCGGAGAGCAGTTCTTC.

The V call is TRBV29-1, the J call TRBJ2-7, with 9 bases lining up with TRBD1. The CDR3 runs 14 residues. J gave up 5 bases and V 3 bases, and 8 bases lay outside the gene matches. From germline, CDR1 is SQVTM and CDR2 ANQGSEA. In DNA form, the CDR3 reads TGCAGCGTTGAGCACCGGGACAGGGTGGACGAGCAGTACTTC. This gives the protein CSVEHRDRVDEQYF.

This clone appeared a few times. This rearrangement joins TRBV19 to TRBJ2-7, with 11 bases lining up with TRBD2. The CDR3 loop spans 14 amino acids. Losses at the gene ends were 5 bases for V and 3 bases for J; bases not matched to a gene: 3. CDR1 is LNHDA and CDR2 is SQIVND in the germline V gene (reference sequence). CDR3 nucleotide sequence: TGTGCCAGTAGTTTCGGGACTAGCGGCTACGAGCAGTACTTC. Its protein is CASSFGTSGYEQYF.

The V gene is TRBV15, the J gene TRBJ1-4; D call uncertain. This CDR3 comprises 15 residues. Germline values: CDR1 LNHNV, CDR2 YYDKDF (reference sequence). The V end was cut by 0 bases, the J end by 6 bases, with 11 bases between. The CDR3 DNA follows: TGTGCCACCAGCAGAGATAGTTCGACTGATGAAAAACTGTTTTTT. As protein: CATSRDSSTDEKLFF.

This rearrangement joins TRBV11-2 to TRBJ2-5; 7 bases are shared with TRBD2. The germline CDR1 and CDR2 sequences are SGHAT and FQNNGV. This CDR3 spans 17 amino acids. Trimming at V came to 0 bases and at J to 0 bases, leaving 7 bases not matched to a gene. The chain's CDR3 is CASSLDGLAANQETQYF. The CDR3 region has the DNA TGTGCCAGCAGCTTAGATGGGCTAGCGGCCAACCAAGAGACCCAGTACTTC.

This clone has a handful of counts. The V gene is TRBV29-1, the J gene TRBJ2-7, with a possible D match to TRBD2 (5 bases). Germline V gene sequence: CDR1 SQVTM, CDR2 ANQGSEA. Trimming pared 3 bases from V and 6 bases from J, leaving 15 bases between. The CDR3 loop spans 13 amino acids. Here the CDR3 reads CSVDTSLGGEQYF. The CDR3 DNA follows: TGCAGCGTTGACACATCGTTAGGAGGCGAGCAGTACTTC.

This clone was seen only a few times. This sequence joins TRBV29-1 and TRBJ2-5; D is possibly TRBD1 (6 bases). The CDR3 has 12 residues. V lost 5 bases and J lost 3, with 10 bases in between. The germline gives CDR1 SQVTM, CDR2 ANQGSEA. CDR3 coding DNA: TGCAGCGTTCATAGGGGGAAAGAGACCCAGTACTTC. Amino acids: CSVHRGKETQYF.

The CDR3, as DNA: TGTGCCAGCAACCCGGGACAGAGTTCCTACGAGCAGTACTTC. Protein sequence: CASNPGQSSYEQYF. V gene TRBV2 combines with J gene TRBJ2-7, with 7 bases identical to TRBD1. J lost 1 base, V lost 7 bases, and 7 bases had no gene match. Looked up from germline, CDR1 is SNHLY and CDR2 is FYNNEI. The CDR3 is made up of 14 amino acids.

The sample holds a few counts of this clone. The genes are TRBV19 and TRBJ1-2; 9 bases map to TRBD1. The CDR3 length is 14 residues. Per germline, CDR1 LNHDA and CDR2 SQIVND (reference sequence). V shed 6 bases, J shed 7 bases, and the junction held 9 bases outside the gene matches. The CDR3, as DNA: TGTGCCAGTAGGGGACAGGGAGAGGGAAGTGGCTACACCTTC. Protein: CASRGQGEGSGYTF.

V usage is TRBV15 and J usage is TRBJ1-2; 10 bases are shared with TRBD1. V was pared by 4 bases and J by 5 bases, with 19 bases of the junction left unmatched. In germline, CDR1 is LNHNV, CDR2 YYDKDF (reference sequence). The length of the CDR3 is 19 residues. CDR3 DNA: TGTGCCACCAGCAAAGAAATAGGGACAGGGGTTCGAGGAAGATATGGCTACACCTTC. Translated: CATSKEIGTGVRGRYGYTF. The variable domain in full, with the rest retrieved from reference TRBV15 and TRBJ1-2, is DAMVIQNPRYQVTQFGKPVTLSCSQTLNHNVMYWYQQKSSQAPKLLFHYYDKDFNNEADTPDNFQSRRPNTSFCFLDIRSPGLGDTAMYLCATSKEIGTGVRGRYGYTFGSGTRLTVV.

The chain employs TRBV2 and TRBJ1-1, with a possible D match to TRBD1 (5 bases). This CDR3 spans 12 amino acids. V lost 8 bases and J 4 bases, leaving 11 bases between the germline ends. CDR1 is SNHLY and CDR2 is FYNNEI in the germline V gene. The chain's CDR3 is CASRDWGTEAFF. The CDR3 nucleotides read TGTGCCAGCCGGGACTGGGGCACTGAAGCTTTCTTT.

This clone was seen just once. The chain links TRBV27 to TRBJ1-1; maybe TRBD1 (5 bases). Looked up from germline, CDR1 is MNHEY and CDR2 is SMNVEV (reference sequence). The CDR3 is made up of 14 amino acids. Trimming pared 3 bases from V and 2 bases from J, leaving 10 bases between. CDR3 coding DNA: TGTGCCAGCAGTTTGCTTCAGGGCAACACTGAAGCTTTCTTT. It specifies CASSLLQGNTEAFF.

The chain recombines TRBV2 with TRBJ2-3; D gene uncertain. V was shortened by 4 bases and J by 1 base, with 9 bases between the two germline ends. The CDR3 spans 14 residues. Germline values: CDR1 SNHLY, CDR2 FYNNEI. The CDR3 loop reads CASSVVAGTDTQYF. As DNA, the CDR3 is TGTGCCAGCAGTGTGGTAGCTGGCACAGATACGCAGTATTTT.

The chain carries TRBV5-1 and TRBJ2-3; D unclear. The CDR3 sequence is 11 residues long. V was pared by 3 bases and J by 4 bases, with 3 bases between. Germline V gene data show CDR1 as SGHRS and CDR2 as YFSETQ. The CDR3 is CASSSADTQYF. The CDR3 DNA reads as TGCGCCAGCAGCTCAGCAGATACGCAGTATTTT.

The CDR3 DNA reads as TGTGCCAGCAGCCCCCGGACAGGGACATTCGAGCAGTACTTC. Encoded protein: CASSPRTGTFEQYF. V is TRBV9 and J is TRBJ2-7, with 8 bases aligning to TRBD1. Trimming removed 4 bases from V and 6 bases from J; junction bases left unmatched: 9. The V gene's germline CDR1 is SGDLS and CDR2 YYNGEE. The CDR3 totals 14 residues. Full variable domain (rest looked up from reference TRBV9 and TRBJ2-7): DSGVTQTPKHLITATGQRVTLRCSPRSGDLSVYWYQQSLDQGLQFLIQYYNGEERAKGNILERFSAQQFPDLHSELNLSSLELGDSALYFCASSPRTGTFEQYFGPGTRLTVT.

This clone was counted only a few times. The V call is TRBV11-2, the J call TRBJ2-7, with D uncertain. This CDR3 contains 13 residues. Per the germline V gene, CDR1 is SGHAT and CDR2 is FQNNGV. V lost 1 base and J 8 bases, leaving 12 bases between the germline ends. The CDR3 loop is CASSLVNYLKQYF. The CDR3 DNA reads TGTGCCAGCAGCTTAGTCAACTACTTGAAGCAGTACTTC.

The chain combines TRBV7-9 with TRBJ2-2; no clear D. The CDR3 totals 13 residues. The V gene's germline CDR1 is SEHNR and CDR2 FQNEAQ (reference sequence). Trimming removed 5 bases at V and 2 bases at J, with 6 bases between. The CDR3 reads CASSPLNTGELFF. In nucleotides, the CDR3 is TGTGCCAGCAGCCCTCTAAACACCGGGGAGCTGTTTTTT.

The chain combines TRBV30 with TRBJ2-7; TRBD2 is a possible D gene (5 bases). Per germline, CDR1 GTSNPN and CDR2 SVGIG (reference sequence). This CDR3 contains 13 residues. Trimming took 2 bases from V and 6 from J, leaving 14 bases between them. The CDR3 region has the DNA TGTGCCTGGAGTCCCCTGGACGGAGGCGAGCAGTACTTC. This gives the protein CAWSPLDGGEQYF.

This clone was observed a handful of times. The CDR3 is CASSQLAGVNNEQFF. The DNA of the CDR3 is TGTGCCAGCAGCCAACTAGCGGGAGTCAACAATGAGCAGTTCTTC. The rearrangement uses TRBV7-9 and TRBJ2-1; TRBD2 matches 11 bases. Germline trimming cut 5 bases from V and 5 bases from J; bases unmatched to any gene: 5. CDR1 is SEHNR, CDR2 FQNEAQ, per germline (reference sequence). The CDR3 sequence is 15 residues long.

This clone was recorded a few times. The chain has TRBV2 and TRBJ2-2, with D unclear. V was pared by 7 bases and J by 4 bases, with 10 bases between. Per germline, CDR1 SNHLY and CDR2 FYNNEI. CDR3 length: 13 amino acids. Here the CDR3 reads CASMLVVTGELFF. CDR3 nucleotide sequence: TGTGCCAGCATGCTAGTGGTCACCGGGGAGCTGTTTTTT.

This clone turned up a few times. The CDR3 nucleotides read TGTGCCAGCAGTGACGGGACTAGCGCGTCCTACGAGCAGTACTTC. As protein: CASSDGTSASYEQYF. The chain links TRBV2 to TRBJ2-7; 10 bases are a match to TRBD2. V gave up 3 bases and J gave up 1 base; unmatched junction bases: 3. Germline lookup yields CDR1 SNHLY and CDR2 FYNNEI. CDR3 length equals 15 residues.

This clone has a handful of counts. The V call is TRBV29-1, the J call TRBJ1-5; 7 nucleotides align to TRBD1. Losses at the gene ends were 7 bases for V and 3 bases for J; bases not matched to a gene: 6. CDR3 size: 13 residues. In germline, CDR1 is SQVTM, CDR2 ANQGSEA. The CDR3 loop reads CSARGTDNQPQHF. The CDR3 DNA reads TGCAGCGCTCGGGGGACAGACAATCAGCCCCAGCATTTT.

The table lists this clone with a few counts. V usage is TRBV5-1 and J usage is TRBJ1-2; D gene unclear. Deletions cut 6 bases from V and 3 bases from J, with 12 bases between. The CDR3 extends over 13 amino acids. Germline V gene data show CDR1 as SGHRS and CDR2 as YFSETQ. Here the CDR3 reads CASTSNIDYGYTF. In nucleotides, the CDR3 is TGCGCCAGCACCAGTAATATCGACTATGGCTACACCTTC.

CDR3 region: CTSSQTRLADTQYF. The CDR3 bases are TGCACCAGCAGCCAGACAAGACTAGCAGATACGCAGTATTTT. The chain joins TRBV1 to TRBJ2-3; TRBD2 is the table's D call, not checked against the DNA. TRBV1 is described as a pseudogene. There are 14 residues in the CDR3.